This T cell receptor (beta chain) was sequenced in a study of blood T cell repertoires in COVID-19. Assay: immunoSEQ multiplex PCR; the TCRdb copy retains only in-frame clones and omits some. The sample consists of some 170,000 clones, 75% to 85% of them appearing once. The sample comprised PBMCs or T cells enriched from blood (not recorded which). The TCR comes from a man between 45 and 60 years old who had recovered from COVID-19.

CDR3 in DNA: TGTGCCAGCAGCCTAGCGACAGTCGCCACTGAAGCTTTCTTT. Translation gives CASSLATVATEAFF. This chain joins TRBV11-2 and TRBJ1-1; weak D call: TRBD1 (5 bases). The CDR3 consists of 14 residues. V lost 5 bases and J lost 4, with 14 bases in between. Per the germline V gene, CDR1 is SGHAT and CDR2 is FQNNGV.